These 17 T cell receptor beta chains were all obtained from the same sample, sequenced in a study of control samples from healthy donors and cancer patients. Sequencing was performed with immunoSEQ multiplex PCR; in TCRdb, only in-frame clones are kept and a portion is missing. The data show about 77,000 clones, roughly 92% seen once. Specimen: blood. Receptors were obtained from a woman aged 60 to 75 in good health.

This clone was seen a few times. This chain uses TRBV19 with TRBJ2-5; the match to TRBD2 covers 11 bases. The CDR3 consists of 16 residues. The junction had 6 bases not matched to a gene; V was cut back by 4 bases and J by 2 bases. From germline, CDR1 is LNHDA and CDR2 SQIVND (reference sequence). CDR3 DNA: TGTGCCAGTAGTACTGGGACTAGCGGAGCTCAAGAGACCCAGTACTTC. This gives the protein CASSTGTSGAQETQYF.

V gene TRBV9 combines with J gene TRBJ2-2; TRBD2 matches at 9 bases. Germline values: CDR1 SGDLS, CDR2 YYNGEE. V was clipped by 3 bases and J by 4 bases; unmatched bases: 7. The CDR3 is made up of 16 amino acids. The CDR3 DNA reads as TGTGCCAGCAGCGAACGTAGCGGGAGTGGCACCGGGGAGCTGTTTTTT. Its protein product is CASSERSGSGTGELFF.

Turning to this clone: Germline is not matched at one junction end, which may reflect a read error. The chain is built from TRBV7-7 and TRBJ1-3; 9 positions match TRBD1. The CDR3 runs to 15 residues. Germline V gene data show CDR1 as SSHAT and CDR2 as FNYEAQ (reference sequence). The CDR3: CASSEGQGAGNTIYF. The CDR3 nucleotides are TGTGCTAGCAGCGAGGGACAGGGTGCTGGAAACACCATATATTTT.

This sequence joins TRBV18 and TRBJ1-5; D is unclear. Germline V gives CDR1 KGHSH, CDR2 LQKENI. V was shortened by 5 bases and J by 6 bases, with 11 bases between the two germline ends. The CDR3 is 13 residues long. The CDR3 coding sequence is TGTGCCAGCTCATCTACGACTAGTCAGCCCCAGCATTTT. Protein sequence: CASSSTTSQPQHF.

About this clone: Other DNA variants within this sample encode the same CDR3. The chain carries TRBV27 and TRBJ2-7, with TRBD2 matching over 7 bases. The V gene's germline CDR1 is MNHEY and CDR2 SMNVEV (reference sequence). This CDR3 is 14 amino acids long. V dropped 3 bases and J dropped 0; count of bases not matched to a gene: 2. The CDR3 nucleotides are TGTGCCAGCAGTTTTTCTAGCGGCTCCTACGAGCAGTACTTC. Residues: CASSFSSGSYEQYF.

The rearrangement joins TRBV7-2 to TRBJ2-7; 9 positions agree with TRBD1. The CDR3 totals 14 residues. Germline values: CDR1 SGHTA, CDR2 FQGNSA. V lost 3 bases to trimming and J lost 4 bases; unmatched junction nucleotides: 4. The chain's CDR3 is CASSFGTGSYEQYF. The CDR3, as DNA: TGTGCCAGCAGCTTTGGGACAGGGAGTTACGAGCAGTACTTC.

The V and J genes are TRBV5-6 and TRBJ1-6; no clear D gene. Looked up from germline, CDR1 is SGHDT and CDR2 is YYEEEE. This CDR3 has 12 residues. V was trimmed by 0 bases and J by 14 bases, leaving 9 bases between them. CDR3: CASSLGPGALHF. The CDR3 DNA reads TGTGCCAGCAGCTTGGGACCGGGTGCCCTCCACTTT. The whole variable domain, filled in from reference TRBV5-6 and TRBJ1-6, reads DAGVTQSPTHLIKTRGQQVTLRCSPKSGHDTVSWYQQALGQGPQFIFQYYEEEERQRGNFPDRFSGHQFPNYSSELNVNALLLGDSALYLCASSLGPGALHFGNGTRLTVT.

This clone was detected only once. This chain uses TRBV2 with TRBJ2-3; 9 nucleotides agree with TRBD1. Germline CDR1 and CDR2: SNHLY and FYNNEI. The CDR3 totals 14 residues. CDR3 sequence (DNA): TGTGCTACGCACCGGGACAGGGACACAGATACGCAGTATTTT. Amino acids: CATHRDRDTDTQYF.

This chain joins TRBV24-1 and TRBJ1-5, with D maybe TRBD1 (5 bases). Germline CDR1 KGHDR, CDR2 SFDVKD. Trimming stripped 4 bases from V and 5 bases from J, with 14 bases between. CDR3 length: 15 residues. The CDR3 protein is CATSEPRPGYQPQHF. The CDR3, as DNA: TGTGCCACCAGTGAGCCACGTCCAGGGTATCAGCCCCAGCATTTT.

The rearrangement joins TRBV9 to TRBJ2-3; weak D call: TRBD1 (6 bases). This CDR3 spans 12 amino acids. The germline V gene has CDR1 SGDLS and CDR2 YYNGEE. V gave up 4 bases and J gave up 4 bases, with 7 bases separating them. The CDR3 protein is CASSQGSDTQYF. CDR3 in DNA: TGTGCCAGCAGCCAGGGGTCAGATACGCAGTATTTT.

V gene TRBV2 combines with J gene TRBJ1-3; D may be TRBD1 (6 bases). Looked up from germline, CDR1 is SNHLY and CDR2 is FYNNEI. V was trimmed by 3 bases and J by 0 bases, leaving 9 bases between them. The CDR3 is 15 amino acids. The CDR3 is CASSDRGLSGNTIYF. CDR3 DNA sequence: TGTGCCAGCAGTGACAGGGGCCTCTCTGGAAACACCATATATTTT.

The rearrangement uses TRBV7-9 and TRBJ1-2; the match to TRBD1 covers 9 bases. CDR3 size: 14 residues. Germline V CDR1 and CDR2: SEHNR, FQNEAQ (reference sequence). J lost 7 bases, V lost 5 bases, and 8 bases had no gene match. Here the CDR3 DNA reads TGTGCCAGCAGCACGGGACAGGGAAGGGGTGGCTACACCTTC. This sequence encodes CASSTGQGRGGYTF.

The CDR3 here is CASSKTTSGSPWYNEQFF. CDR3 coding DNA: TGTGCCAGCAGTAAGACGACTAGCGGGAGTCCCTGGTACAATGAGCAGTTCTTC. The chain employs TRBV27 and TRBJ2-1; 12 bases line up with TRBD2. Unmatched junction bases numbered 12, after V lost 5 bases and J lost 4 bases. The germline V gene encodes CDR1 MNHEY and CDR2 SMNVEV (reference sequence). The CDR3 runs to 18 residues.

The chain carries TRBV7-9 and TRBJ1-1; 8 bases agree with TRBD1. Germline CDR1 reads SEHNR; CDR2 reads FQNEAQ (reference sequence). Trimming took 5 bases from V and 6 from J; bases not matched to a gene: 11. This CDR3 is 15 amino acids long. The CDR3 DNA reads as TGTGCCAGCAGCCACCCAGGGCAGGGGGCGGCTGAAGCTTTCTTT. This gives the protein CASSHPGQGAAEAFF.

The V gene is TRBV5-6, the J gene TRBJ1-4; the D is unclear. Germline CDR1 and CDR2: SGHDT and YYEEEE. The CDR3 runs to 14 residues. Trimming removed 0 bases from V and 13 bases from J, with 16 bases in between. CDR3 coding DNA: TGTGCCAGCAGCTTGGTGGTACCCCCGGAGGGACTGTTTTTT. It is translated as CASSLVVPPEGLFF. Filled out from reference TRBV5-6 and TRBJ1-4, the complete variable domain reads DAGVTQSPTHLIKTRGQQVTLRCSPKSGHDTVSWYQQALGQGPQFIFQYYEEEERQRGNFPDRFSGHQFPNYSSELNVNALLLGDSALYLCASSLVVPPEGLFFGSGTQLSVL.

The chain recombines TRBV5-1 with TRBJ2-1, with TRBD2 matching 8 bases. V was clipped by 3 bases and J by 0 bases; unmatched bases: 14. This CDR3 spans 19 amino acids. Germline V gene sequence: CDR1 SGHRS, CDR2 YFSETQ. Written as DNA, the CDR3 is TGCGCCAGCAGCTCCCGACCCATTACTAGCGGAAGCTCCTACAATGAGCAGTTCTTC. It is translated as CASSSRPITSGSSYNEQFF.

The V gene is TRBV27, the J gene TRBJ2-1; 7 bases are a match to TRBD2. This CDR3 is built from 13 residues. Germline-derived CDR1 and CDR2 are MNHEY and SMNVEV (reference sequence). The J segment lost 10 bases and the V segment lost 3 bases, leaving 6 bases of the junction unmatched. This CDR3 reads CASSFASGGEQFF. Here the CDR3 DNA reads TGTGCCAGCAGTTTTGCTAGCGGAGGGGAGCAGTTCTTC.